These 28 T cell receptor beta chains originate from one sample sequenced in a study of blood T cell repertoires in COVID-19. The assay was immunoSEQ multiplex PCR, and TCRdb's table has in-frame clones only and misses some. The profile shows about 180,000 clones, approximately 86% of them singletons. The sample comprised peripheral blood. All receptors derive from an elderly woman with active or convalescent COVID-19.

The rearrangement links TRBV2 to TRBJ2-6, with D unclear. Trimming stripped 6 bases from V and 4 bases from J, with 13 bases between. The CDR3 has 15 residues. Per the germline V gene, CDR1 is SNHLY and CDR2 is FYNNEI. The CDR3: CASREKWAGANVLTF. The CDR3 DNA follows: TGTGCCAGCAGAGAAAAATGGGCCGGGGCCAACGTCCTGACTTTC.

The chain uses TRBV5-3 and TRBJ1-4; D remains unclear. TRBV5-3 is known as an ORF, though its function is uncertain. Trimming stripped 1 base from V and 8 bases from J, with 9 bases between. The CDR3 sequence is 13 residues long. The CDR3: CARSLSPEEKLFF. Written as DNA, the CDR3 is TGTGCCAGAAGCTTGAGCCCGGAGGAAAAACTGTTTTTT.

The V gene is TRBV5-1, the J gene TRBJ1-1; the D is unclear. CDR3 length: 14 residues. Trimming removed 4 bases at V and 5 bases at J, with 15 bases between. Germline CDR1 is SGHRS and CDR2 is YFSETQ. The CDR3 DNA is TGCGCCAGCAGCGAGACTTCTGCACTAACTGAAGCTTTCTTT. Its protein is CASSETSALTEAFF.

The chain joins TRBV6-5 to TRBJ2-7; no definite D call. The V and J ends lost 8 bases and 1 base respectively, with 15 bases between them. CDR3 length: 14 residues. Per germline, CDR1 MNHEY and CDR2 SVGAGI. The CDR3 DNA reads TGTGCCAGCGATGGTCTCCCTAATTCCTACGAGCAGTACTTC. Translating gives CASDGLPNSYEQYF.

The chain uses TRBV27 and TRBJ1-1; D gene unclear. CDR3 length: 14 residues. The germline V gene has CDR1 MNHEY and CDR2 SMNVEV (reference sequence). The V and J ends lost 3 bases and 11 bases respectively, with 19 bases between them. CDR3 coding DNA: TGTGCCAGCAGTTTTCGGCGGGAGATAACAGAGGCTTTCTTT. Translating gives CASSFRREITEAFF.

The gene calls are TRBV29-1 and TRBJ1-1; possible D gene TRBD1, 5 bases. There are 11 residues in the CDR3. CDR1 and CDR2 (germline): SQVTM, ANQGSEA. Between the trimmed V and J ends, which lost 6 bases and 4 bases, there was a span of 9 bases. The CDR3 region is CSVGGTTEAFF. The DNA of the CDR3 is TGCAGCGTAGGAGGGACCACTGAAGCTTTCTTT.

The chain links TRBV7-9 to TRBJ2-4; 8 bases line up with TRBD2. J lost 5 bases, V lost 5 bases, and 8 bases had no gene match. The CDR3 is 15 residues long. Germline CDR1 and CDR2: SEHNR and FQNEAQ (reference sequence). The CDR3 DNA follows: TGTGCCAGCAGCCCTCGGGAGGGTCTCCAAAACATTCAGTACTTC. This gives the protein CASSPREGLQNIQYF.

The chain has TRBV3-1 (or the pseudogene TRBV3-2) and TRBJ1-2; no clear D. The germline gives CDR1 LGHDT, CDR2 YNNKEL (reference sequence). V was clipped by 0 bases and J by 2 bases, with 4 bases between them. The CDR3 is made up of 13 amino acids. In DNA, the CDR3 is TGTGCCAGCAGCCAAGACCCAAACTATGGCTACACCTTC. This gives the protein CASSQDPNYGYTF.

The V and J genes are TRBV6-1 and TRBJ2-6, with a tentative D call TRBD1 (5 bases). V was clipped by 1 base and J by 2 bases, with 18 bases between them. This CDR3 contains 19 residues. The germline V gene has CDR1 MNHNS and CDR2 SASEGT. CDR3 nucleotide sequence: TGTGCCAGCAGTGAAGAAGGGCAGGGAAGGCGTCCTGGGGCCAACGTCCTGACTTTC. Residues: CASSEEGQGRRPGANVLTF.

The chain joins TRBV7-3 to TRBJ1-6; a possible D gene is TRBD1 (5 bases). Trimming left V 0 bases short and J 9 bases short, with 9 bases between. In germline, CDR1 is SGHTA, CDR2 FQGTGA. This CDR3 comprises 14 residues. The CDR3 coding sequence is TGTGCCAGCAGCTTAACGTCGGGGGGTTCACCCCTCCACTTT. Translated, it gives CASSLTSGGSPLHF.

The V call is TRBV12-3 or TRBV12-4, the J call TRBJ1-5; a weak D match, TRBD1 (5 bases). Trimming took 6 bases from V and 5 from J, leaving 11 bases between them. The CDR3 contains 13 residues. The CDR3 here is CASSQGVHQPQHF. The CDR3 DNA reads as TGTGCCAGCAGCCAGGGTGTCCATCAGCCCCAGCATTTT.

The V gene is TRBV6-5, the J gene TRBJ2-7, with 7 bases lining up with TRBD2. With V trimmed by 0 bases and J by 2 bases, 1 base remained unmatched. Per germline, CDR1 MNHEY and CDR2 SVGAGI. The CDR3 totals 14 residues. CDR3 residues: CASSYSGGTYEQYF. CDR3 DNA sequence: TGTGCCAGCAGTTACTCCGGGGGGACCTACGAGCAGTACTTC.

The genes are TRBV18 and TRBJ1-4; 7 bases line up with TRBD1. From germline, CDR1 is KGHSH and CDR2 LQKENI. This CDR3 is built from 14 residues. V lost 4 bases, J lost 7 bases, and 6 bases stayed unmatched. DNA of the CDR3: TGTGCCAGCTCACTGGCGACAGGGTCTGAAAAACTGTTTTTT. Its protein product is CASSLATGSEKLFF.

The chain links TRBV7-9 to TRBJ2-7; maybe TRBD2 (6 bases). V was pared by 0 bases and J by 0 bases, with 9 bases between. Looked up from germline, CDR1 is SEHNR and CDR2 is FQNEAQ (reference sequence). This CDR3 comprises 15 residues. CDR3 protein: CASSLAAGTSYEQYF. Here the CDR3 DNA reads TGTGCCAGCAGCTTAGCGGCGGGGACCTCCTACGAGCAGTACTTC.

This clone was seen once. The CDR3 sequence: CASSQGGRNTIYF. In DNA form, the CDR3 reads TGTGCCAGCAGCCAAGGAGGGAGAAACACCATATATTTT. The chain recombines TRBV3-1 (or the pseudogene TRBV3-2) with TRBJ1-3; D gene ambiguous. V lost 1 base and J lost 5, with 6 bases in between. The CDR3 has 13 residues. CDR1 is LGHDT and CDR2 is YNNKEL in the germline V gene (reference sequence).

This chain's CDR3 is CASTLARTGWSTNEKLFF. The CDR3 nucleotides read TGTGCCAGCACCCTTGCTAGGACAGGCTGGTCAACTAATGAAAAACTGTTTTTT. V gene TRBV28 combines with J gene TRBJ1-4; TRBD1 aligns across 7 bases. The CDR3 consists of 18 residues. Germline lookup yields CDR1 MDHEN and CDR2 SYDVKM. Trimming cost V 7 bases and J 0 bases; bases outside gene matches: 14.

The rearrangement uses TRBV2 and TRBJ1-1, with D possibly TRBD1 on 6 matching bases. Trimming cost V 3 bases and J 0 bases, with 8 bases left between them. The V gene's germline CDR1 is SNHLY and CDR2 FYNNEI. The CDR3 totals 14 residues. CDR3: CASSDRGLNTEAFF. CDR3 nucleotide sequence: TGTGCCAGCAGTGACAGGGGCCTGAACACTGAAGCTTTCTTT.

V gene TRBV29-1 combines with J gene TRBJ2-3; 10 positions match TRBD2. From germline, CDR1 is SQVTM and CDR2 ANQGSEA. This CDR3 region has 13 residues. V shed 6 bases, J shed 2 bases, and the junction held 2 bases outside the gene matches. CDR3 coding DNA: TGCAGCGTCGGACTAGCGGTCACAGATACGCAGTATTTT. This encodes CSVGLAVTDTQYF.

The CDR3: CASSKAPIRADTQYF. In DNA form, the CDR3 reads TGTGCCAGCAGCAAAGCTCCCATCAGGGCAGATACGCAGTATTTT. The chain couples TRBV21-1 to TRBJ2-3; the table's D call of TRBD1 was not tested on the DNA. TRBV21-1 is a known pseudogene. This CDR3 spans 15 amino acids.

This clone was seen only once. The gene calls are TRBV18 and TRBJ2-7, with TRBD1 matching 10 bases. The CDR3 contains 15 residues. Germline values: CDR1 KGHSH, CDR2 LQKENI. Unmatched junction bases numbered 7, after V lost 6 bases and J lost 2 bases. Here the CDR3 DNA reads TGTGCCAGCTCGGACAGGGGGACCCCCACCTACGAGCAGTACTTC. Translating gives CASSDRGTPTYEQYF.

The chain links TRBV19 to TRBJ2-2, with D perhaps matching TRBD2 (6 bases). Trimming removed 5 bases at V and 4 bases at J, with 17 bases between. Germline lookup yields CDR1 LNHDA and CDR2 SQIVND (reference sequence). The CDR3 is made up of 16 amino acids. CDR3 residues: CASSLTGGWVTGELFF. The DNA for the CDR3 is TGTGCCAGTAGTCTTACAGGAGGGTGGGTCACCGGGGAGCTGTTTTTT. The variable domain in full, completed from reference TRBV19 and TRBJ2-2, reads DGGITQSPKYLFRKEGQNVTLSCEQNLNHDAMYWYRQDPGQGLRLIYYSQIVNDFQKGDIAEGYSVSREKKESFPLTVTSAQKNPTAFYLCASSLTGGWVTGELFFGEGSRLTVL.

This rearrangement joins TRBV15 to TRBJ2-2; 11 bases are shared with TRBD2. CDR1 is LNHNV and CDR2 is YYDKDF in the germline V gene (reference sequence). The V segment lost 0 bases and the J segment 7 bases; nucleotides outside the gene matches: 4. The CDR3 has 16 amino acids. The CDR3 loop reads CATSRELAGVSGELFF. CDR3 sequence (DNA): TGTGCCACCAGCAGAGAACTAGCGGGAGTGAGCGGGGAGCTGTTTTTT. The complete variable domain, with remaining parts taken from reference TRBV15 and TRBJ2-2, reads DAMVIQNPRYQVTQFGKPVTLSCSQTLNHNVMYWYQQKSSQAPKLLFHYYDKDFNNEADTPDNFQSRRPNTSFCFLDIRSPGLGDTAMYLCATSRELAGVSGELFFGEGSRLTVL.

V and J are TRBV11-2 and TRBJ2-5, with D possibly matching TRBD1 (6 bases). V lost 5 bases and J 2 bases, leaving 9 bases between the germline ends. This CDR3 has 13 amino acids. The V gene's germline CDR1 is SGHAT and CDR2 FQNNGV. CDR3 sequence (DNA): TGTGCCAGCAGCCGAGACAGGCAAGAGACCCAGTACTTC. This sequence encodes CASSRDRQETQYF. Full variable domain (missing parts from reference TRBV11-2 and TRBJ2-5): EAGVAQSPRYKIIEKRQSVAFWCNPISGHATLYWYQQILGQGPKLLIQFQNNGVVDDSQLPKDRFSAERLKGVDSTLKIQPAKLEDSAVYLCASSRDRQETQYFGPGTRLLVL.

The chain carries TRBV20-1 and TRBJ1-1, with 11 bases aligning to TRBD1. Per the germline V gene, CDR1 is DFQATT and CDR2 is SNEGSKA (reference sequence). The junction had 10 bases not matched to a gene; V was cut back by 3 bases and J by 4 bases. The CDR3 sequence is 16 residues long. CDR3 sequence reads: CSASHRDRGFSTEAFF. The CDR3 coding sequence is TGCAGTGCTAGTCACCGGGACAGGGGGTTTAGCACTGAAGCTTTCTTT.

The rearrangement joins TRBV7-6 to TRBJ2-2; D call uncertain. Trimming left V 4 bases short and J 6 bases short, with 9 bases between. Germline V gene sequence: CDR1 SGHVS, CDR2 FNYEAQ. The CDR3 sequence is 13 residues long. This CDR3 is CASSSYSPGELFF. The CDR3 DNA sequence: TGTGCCAGCAGCTCGTACAGCCCCGGGGAGCTGTTTTTT.

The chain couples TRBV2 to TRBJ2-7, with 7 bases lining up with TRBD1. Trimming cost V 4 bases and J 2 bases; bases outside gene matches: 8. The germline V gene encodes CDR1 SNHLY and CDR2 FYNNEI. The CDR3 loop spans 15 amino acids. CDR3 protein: CASSAVGQATYEQYF. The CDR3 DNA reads TGTGCCAGCAGTGCGGTTGGACAGGCGACCTACGAGCAGTACTTC.

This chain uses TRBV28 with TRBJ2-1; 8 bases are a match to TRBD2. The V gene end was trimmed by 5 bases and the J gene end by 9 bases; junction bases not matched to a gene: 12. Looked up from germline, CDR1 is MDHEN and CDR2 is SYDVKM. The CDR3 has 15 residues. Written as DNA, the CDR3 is TGTGCCAGCAGTCCGCCTAGCGGGTCCTTTAGTGAGCAGTTCTTC. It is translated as CASSPPSGSFSEQFF.

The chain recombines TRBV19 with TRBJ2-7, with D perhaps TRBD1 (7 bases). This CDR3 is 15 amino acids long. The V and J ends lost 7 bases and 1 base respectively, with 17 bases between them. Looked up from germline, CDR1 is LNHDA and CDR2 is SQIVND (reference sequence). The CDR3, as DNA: TGTGCCAGTACGGGTGGCGGGACAGCATCCTACGAGCAGTACTTC. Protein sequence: CASTGGGTASYEQYF.